This TCR beta chain emerged from a study of monozygotic twins with inflammatory bowel disease (dated by TCRdb to the late 2010s). General notes on the study: A total of 28 monozygotic twin pairs were included in the full study, comprising nine German pairs (four IBD-concordant, five IBD-discordant) and 19 IBD-discordant Danish pairs. Each individual had, on average, about 151 000 unique TCRalpha sequences and 181 000 unique TCRbeta sequences available for analysis. The search for disease-associated traits relied mainly on comparing, within discordant pairs, IBD patients with their genetically identical healthy co-twins.

Receptor amplification or capture employed 5' RACE. For each TCR library, approximately 3.5 ug of total RNA was used. cDNA was synthesized with SMARTScribe reverse transcriptase in eight separate reactions per sample. During cDNA synthesis, template switching introduced unique molecular identifiers that contained a 6-nucleotide sample barcode. TCRalpha and TCRbeta cDNA was amplified in two nested PCRs of 16 and 9 cycles, and bead purification was carried out after each PCR. Before amplification, the cDNA was both treated with uracil DNA-glycosylase and purified with the QIAquick PCR purification kit. The second PCR added Illumina TruSeq-compatible adapters along with sample-specific barcodes. TapeStation and Qubit were used to check library quality and concentration, and 5 ng of each library was pooled. Pooled libraries were sequenced on an Illumina HiSeq2500 single-index Rapid Run with 2 x 100 bp reads and custom sequencing primers. The authors' analysis ran thus. PCR and sequencing errors were corrected by UMI-based consensus assembly using MiGEC version 1.2.6. MiXCR version 2.1.1 was used for V(D)J alignment, clonotype assembly and CDR3 extraction. To normalise gene usage, clonotype sharing and MAIT/NKT TCR abundance, the top 1000, 10 000 and 20 000 clonotypes in each sample were analysed. Diversity was computed as the inverse Simpson index with the vegan R package after downsampling to 27 000 UMIs. Paired Mann-Whitney U tests on discordant twin pairs were used, with Benjamini-Hochberg multiple-testing correction. Based on TCRdb reprocessing of the reads, there is one entry per CDR3 protein sequence, and DNA is missing. The authors' filters were not applied to this entry. This sample's table has entries for 150,000 or so distinct CDR3 sequences. In total, the top ten clones hold around 6.8% of the sample.

From each donor, a 2.5 ml peripheral blood sample was drawn into PAXgene tubes and stored at -80 degrees C. Total RNA was isolated from whole blood with the PAXgene blood miRNA kit on an automated QIAcube, without T cell sorting. Peripheral blood from monozygotic twin pairs, either concordant or discordant for inflammatory bowel disease, underwent deep TCRalpha and TCRbeta repertoire profiling that used unique molecular barcoding. Smoking habits were recorded for all twin pairs, and individuals were classified as current, former or never smokers. In regard to this clonotype: This receptor's antigen is unknown.

Paper-wide results and their limitations: The analysis was unable to tell apart different T cell subtypes. IBD patients shared fewer clonotypes with other individuals than healthy twins did, most markedly in patients showing signs of disease activity. IBD patients had lower TCRbeta repertoire diversity, measured by the inverse Simpson index, than their healthy co-twins. Concordant and discordant twins showed no difference in repertoire similarity, possibly because of limited statistical power. The results gave no support for a single strong signal or clonotype linked to IBD. Because patients were on differing immunosuppressive treatments, the repertoires may have picked up extra background noise and inter-individual variability.

The cysteine opens and the phenylalanine closes a CDR3 of 11 amino acids. No nucleotide data were recorded. Based on the germline V gene (reference sequence), the CDR1 and CDR2 sequences are SEHNR and FQNEAQ. The specimen was blood. This receptor was identified in a human donor with ulcerative colitis or Crohn's disease, or a healthy co-twin of an affected twin (not recorded which). The rearrangement joined TRBV7-9 to TRBJ2-1; checking the TCRdb D call of TRBD1 is not possible without DNA. For the CDR3, the sequence is CASSPPGEQFF. Where the CDR3 stops, the reference TRBV7-9 and TRBJ2-1 genes take over; the full variable domain is DTGVSQNPRHKITKRGQNVTFRCDPISEHNRLYWYRQTLGQGPEFLTYFQNEAQLEKSRLLSDRFSAERPKGSFSTLEIQRTEQGDSAMYLCASSPPGEQFFGPGTRLTVL.